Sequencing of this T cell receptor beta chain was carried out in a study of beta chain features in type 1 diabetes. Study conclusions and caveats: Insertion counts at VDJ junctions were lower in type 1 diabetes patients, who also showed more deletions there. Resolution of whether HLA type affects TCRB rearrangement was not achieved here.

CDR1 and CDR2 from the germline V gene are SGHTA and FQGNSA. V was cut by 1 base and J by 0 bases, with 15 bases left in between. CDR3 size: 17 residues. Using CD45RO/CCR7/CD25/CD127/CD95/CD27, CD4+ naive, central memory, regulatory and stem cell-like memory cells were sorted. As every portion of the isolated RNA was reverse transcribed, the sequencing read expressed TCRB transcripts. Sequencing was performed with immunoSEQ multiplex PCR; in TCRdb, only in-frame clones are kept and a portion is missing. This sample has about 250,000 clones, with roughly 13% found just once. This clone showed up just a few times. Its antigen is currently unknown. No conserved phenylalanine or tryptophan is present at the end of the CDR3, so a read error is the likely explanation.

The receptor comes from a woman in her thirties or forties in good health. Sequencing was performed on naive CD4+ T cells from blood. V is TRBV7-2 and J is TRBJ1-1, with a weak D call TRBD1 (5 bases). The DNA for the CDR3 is TGTGCCAGCAGCTTAGTGCAGGGAGGACTATTGAACACTGAAGCTTTCCTT. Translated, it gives CASSLVQGGLLNTEAFL.